This record covers a single T cell receptor (beta chain). Its antigen is as yet unknown. Whereas donors were nominally healthy upon sampling, unrecorded immune exposures were probable. This record comes from a study of cytomegalovirus exposure and HLA in healthy donors. Study-wide context: Earlier work reported 100 million or so unique TCR beta sequences from roughly 180 million T cells. The study's findings and limits: In vitro confirmation showed three CMV-associated chains to be CMV antigen specific. A classifier reportedly called cytomegalovirus status with high sensitivity and specificity.

With 60 Vbeta and 13 Jbeta primers, the PCR was carried out. The assay was immunoSEQ multiplex PCR, and TCRdb's table has in-frame clones only and misses some. The data show about 160,000 clones, more than 80% seen once. The CDR3 runs 14 residues. CDR1 and CDR2 (germline): SGHVS, FNYEAQ. V lost 4 bases, J lost 6 bases, and 5 bases stayed unmatched. The chain uses TRBV7-6 and TRBJ1-5; TRBD1 matches 8 bases. Material: PBMCs. This clonotype originated in a male donor in good health and CMV-seronegative. The CDR3 coding sequence is TGTGCCAGCAGCTCCGGACAGGGTGTTCAGCCCCAGCATTTT. This sequence encodes CASSSGQGVQPQHF.